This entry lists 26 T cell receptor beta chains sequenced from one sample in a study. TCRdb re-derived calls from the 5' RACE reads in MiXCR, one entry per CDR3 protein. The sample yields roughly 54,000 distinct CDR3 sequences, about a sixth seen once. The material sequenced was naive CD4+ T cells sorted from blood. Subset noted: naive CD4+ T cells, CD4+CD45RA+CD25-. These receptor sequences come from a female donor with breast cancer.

CDR3 DNA: TGTGCCAGCAGCGACTGGCGTGGGACAGGCACTGAAGCTTTCTTT. The encoded protein is CASSDWRGTGTEAFF. This chain connects TRBV7-9 to TRBJ1-1; 8 nucleotides agree with TRBD1. The V gene end was trimmed by 5 bases and the J gene end by 4 bases; junction bases not matched to a gene: 9. The CDR3 spans 15 residues. CDR1 and CDR2 (germline): SEHNR, FQNEAQ (reference sequence).

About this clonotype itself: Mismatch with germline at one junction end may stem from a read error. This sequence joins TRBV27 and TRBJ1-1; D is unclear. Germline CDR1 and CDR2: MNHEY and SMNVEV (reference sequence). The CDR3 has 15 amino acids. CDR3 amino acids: CACSFFGGRNTEAFF. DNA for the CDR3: TGTGCCTGCAGTTTTTTCGGTGGTAGGAACACTGAAGCTTTCTTT.

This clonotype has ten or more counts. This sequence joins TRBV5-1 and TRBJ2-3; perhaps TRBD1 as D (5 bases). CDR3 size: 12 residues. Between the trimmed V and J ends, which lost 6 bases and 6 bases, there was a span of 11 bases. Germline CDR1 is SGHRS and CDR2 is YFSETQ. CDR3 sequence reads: CASTRDADTQYF. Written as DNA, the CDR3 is TGCGCCAGCACCAGGGATGCGGATACGCAGTATTTT.

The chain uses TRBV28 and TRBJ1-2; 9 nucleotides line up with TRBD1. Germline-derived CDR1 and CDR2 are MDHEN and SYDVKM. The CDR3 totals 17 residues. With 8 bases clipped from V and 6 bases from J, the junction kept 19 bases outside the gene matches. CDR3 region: CASGQSGTGRIDDGYTF. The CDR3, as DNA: TGTGCCAGCGGCCAATCCGGGACAGGGAGAATCGACGATGGCTACACCTTC.

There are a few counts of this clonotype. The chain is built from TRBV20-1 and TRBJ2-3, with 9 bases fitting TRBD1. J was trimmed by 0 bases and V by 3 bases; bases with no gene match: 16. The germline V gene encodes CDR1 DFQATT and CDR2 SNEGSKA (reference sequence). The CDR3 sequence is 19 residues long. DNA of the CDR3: TGCAGTGCTAGGGCGACGGGACAGGGTCTGGGGGGGAGCACAGATACGCAGTATTTT. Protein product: CSARATGQGLGGSTDTQYF.

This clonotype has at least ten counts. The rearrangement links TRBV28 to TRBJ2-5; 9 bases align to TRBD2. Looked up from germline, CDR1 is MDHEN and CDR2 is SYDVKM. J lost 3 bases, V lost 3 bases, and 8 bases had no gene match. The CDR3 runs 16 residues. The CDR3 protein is CASSLASGAIEETQYF. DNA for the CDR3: TGTGCCAGCAGTTTGGCTAGCGGGGCGATCGAAGAGACCCAGTACTTC.

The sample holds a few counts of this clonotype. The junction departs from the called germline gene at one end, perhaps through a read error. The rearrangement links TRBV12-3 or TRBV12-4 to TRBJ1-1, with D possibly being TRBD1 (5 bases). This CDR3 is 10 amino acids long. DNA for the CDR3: TGCGCCGCGTCGGGGGTAGAAGCGTTCTTT. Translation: CAASGVEAFF.

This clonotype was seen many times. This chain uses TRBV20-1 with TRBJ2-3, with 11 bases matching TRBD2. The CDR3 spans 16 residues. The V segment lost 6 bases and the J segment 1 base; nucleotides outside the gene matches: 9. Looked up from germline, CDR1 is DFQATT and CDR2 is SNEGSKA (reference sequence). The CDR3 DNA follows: TGCAGTGCCCAGACCCCGGGACTAGCGGGCACAGATACGCAGTATTTT. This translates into CSAQTPGLAGTDTQYF.

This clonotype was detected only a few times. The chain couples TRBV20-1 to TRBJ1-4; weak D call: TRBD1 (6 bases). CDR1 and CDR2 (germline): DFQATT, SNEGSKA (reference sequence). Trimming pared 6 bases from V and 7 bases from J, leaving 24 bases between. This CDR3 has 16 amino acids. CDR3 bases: TGCAGTGCCGACACTCGGACAGATAGATCTACTGAAAAACTGTTTTTT. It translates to CSADTRTDRSTEKLFF.

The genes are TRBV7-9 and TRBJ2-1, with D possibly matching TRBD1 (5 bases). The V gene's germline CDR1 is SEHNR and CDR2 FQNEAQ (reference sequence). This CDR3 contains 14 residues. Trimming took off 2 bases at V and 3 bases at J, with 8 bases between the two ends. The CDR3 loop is CASSLTQGYNEQFF. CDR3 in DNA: TGTGCCAGCAGCTTAACTCAGGGCTACAATGAGCAGTTCTTC. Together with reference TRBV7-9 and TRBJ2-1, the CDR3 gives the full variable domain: DTGVSQNPRHKITKRGQNVTFRCDPISEHNRLYWYRQTLGQGPEFLTYFQNEAQLEKSRLLSDRFSAERPKGSFSTLEIQRTEQGDSAMYLCASSLTQGYNEQFFGPGTRLTVL.

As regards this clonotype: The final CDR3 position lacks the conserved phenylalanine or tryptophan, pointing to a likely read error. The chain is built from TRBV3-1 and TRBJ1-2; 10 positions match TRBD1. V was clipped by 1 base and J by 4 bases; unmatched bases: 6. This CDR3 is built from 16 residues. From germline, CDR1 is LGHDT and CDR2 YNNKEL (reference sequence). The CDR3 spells CASSQGQGARSYGYTI. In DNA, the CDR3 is TGTGCCAGCAGCCAAGGACAGGGGGCGCGGAGCTATGGCTACACCATC.

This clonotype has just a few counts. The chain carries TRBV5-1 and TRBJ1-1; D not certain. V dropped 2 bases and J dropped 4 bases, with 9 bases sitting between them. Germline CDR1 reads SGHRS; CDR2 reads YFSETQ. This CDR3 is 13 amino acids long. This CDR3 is CASSLVTGTEAFF. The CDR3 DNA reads TGCGCCAGCAGCTTAGTAACGGGCACTGAAGCTTTCTTT.

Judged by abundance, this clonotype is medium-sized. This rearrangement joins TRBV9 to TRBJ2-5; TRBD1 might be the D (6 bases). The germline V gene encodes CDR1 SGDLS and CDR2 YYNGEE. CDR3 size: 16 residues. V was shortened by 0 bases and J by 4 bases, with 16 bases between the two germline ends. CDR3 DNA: TGTGCCAGCAGCGTAGCGGTGGGGGCTCGGGGAGAGACCCAGTACTTC. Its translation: CASSVAVGARGETQYF.

The CDR3 DNA reads as TGCGCCAGCAGTGACAGGGAGGTCGGTCTGCAGTACTTC. Translated, it gives CASSDREVGLQYF. The chain employs TRBV10-1 and TRBJ2-7; the D gene is possibly TRBD2 (6 bases). V was pared by 3 bases and J by 9 bases, with 15 bases between. The V gene's germline CDR1 is WNHNN and CDR2 SYGVQD (reference sequence). The CDR3 extends over 13 amino acids.

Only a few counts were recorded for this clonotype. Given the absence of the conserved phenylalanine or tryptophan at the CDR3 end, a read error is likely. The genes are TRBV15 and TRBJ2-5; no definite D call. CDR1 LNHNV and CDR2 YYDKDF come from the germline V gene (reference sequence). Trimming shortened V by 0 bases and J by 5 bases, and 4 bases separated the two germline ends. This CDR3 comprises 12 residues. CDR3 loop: CATSRDVETQYY. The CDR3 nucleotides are TGTGCCACCAGCAGAGATGTCGAGACCCAGTACTAC.

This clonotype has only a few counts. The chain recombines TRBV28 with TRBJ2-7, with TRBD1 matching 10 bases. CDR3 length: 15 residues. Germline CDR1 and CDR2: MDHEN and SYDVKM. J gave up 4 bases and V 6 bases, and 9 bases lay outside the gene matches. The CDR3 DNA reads TGTGCCAGCAGACCTGCGGGACAGGGGATGTACGAGCAGTACTTC. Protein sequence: CASRPAGQGMYEQYF.

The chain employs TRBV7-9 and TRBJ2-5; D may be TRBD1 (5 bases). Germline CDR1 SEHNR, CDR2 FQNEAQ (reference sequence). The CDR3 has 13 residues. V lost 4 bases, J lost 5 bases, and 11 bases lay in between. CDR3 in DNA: TGTGCCAGCAGCTACCAGGGCCCCGAGACCCAGTACTTC. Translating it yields CASSYQGPETQYF.

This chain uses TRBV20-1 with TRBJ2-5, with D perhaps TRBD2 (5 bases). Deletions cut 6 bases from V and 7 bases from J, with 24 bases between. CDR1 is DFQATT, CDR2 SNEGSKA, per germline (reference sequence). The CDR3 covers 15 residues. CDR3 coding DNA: TGCAGTGCGTTCGAACTGGGTCTAGCCAGATCGACCCAGTACTTC. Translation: CSAFELGLARSTQYF.

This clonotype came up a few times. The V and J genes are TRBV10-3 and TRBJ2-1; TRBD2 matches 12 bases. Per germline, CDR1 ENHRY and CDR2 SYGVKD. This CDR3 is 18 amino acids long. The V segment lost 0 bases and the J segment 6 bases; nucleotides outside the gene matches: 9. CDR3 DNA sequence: TGTGCCATCAGTGAGTCCGCCTCCGCGGGACTAGCGGGCAATGAGCAGTTCTTC. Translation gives CAISESASAGLAGNEQFF.

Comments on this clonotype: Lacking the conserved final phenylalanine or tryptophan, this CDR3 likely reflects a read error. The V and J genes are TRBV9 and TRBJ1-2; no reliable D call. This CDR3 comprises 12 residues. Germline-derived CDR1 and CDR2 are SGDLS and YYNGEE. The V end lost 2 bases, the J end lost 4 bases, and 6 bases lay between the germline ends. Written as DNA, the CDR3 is TGTGCCAGCAGCGTGACATCCTATGGCTACACCCTC. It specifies CASSVTSYGYTL.

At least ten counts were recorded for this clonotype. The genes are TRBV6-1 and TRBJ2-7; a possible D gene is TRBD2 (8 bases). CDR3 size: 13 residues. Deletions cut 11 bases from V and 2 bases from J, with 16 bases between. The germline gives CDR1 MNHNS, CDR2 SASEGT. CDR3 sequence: CACGGQGAYEQYF. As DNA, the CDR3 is TGTGCCTGCGGGGGGCAGGGGGCCTACGAGCAGTACTTC.

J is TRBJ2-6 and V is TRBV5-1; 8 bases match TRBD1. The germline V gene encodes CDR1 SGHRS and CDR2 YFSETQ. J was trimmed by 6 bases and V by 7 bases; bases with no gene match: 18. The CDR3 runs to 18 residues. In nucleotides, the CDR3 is TGCGCCAGCGTGGTAGGACAGGGTGGATCCTCGGTGGCCAACGTCCTGACTTTC. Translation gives CASVVGQGGSSVANVLTF.

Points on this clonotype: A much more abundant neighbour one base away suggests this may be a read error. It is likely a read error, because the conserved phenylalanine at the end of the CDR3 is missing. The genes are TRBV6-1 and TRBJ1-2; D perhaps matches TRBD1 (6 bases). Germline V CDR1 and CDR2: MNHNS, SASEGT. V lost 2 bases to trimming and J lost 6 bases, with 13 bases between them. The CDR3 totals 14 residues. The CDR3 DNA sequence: TGTGCCAGCAGTGAAATGGCAGGGGTCCATGGCTACACCATC. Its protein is CASSEMAGVHGYTI.

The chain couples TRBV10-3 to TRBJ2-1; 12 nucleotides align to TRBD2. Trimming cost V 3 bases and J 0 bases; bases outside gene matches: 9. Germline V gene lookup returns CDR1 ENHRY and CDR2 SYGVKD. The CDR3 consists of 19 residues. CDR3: CAISDSSGRGYRSYNEQFF. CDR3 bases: TGTGCCATCAGTGACTCTAGCGGGAGGGGTTATCGCTCCTACAATGAGCAGTTCTTC.

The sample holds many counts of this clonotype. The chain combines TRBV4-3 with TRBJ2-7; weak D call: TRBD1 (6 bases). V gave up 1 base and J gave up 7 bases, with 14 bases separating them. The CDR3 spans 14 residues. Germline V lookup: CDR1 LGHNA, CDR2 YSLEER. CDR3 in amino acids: CASSQGPGVGEQYF. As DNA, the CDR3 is TGCGCCAGCAGCCAAGGACCAGGGGTTGGAGAGCAGTACTTC.

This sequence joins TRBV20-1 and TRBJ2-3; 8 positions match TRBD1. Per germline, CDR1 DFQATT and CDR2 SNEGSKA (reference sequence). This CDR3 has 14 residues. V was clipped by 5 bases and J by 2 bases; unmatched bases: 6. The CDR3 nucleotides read TGCAGTGCTCCCCGGGACAGGTACACAGATACGCAGTATTTT. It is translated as CSAPRDRYTDTQYF.